The clone carrying this TCR beta chain came up a few times. The data were obtained in a study of chemoradiotherapy in HPV16-positive cancers. The CDR3 consists of 15 residues. Trimming took off 4 bases at V and 4 bases at J, with 16 bases between the two ends. Per germline, CDR1 SGHRS and CDR2 YFSETQ. The method was immunoSEQ multiplex PCR; TCRdb's version includes in-frame clones alone and lacks a portion of them. The data show around 6,500 clones, 65% to 85% seen once. The TCR was taken from a human donor with HPV-associated anogenital cancer. The source material was tumor tissue, sampled from a patient who underwent chemoradiotherapy. This sequence joins TRBV5-1 and TRBJ2-3; tentative D call: TRBD1 (6 bases). The CDR3 DNA is TGCGCCAGCAGCCCCGGACAGCCCGCCGCAGATACGCAGTATTTT. This sequence encodes CASSPGQPAADTQYF.